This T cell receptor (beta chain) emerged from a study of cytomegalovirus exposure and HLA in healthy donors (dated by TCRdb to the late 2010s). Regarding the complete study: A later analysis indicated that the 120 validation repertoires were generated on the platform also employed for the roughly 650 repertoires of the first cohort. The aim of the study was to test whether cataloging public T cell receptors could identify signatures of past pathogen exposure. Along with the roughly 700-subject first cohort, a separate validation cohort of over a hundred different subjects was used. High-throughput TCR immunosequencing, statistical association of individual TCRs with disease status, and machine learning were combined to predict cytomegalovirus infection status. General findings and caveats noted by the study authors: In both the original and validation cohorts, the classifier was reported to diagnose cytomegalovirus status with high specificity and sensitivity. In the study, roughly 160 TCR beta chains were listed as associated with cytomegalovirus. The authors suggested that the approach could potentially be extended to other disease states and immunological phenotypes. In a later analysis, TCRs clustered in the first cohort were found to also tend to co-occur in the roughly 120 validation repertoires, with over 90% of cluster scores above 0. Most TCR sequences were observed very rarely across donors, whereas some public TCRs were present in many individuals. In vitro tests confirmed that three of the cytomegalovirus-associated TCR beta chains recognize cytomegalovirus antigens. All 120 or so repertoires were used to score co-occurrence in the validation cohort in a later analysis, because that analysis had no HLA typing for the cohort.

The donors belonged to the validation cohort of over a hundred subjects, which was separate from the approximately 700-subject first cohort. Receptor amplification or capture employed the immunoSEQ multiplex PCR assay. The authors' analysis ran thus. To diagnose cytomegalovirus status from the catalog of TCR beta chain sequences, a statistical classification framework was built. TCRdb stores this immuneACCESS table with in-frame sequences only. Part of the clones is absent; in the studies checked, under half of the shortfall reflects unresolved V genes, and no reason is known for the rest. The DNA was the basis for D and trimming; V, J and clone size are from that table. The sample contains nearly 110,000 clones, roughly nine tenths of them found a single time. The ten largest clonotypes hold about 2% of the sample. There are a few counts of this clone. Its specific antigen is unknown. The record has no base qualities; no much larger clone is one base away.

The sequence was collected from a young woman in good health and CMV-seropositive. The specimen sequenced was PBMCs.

The nucleotide sequence reads as follows: TGTGCCAGCAGCCCAGGGGTGGGTAGGGGTAATCAGCCCCAGCATTTT. It specifies CASSPGVGRGNQPQHF. The rearranged chain carries TRBV9 and TRBJ1-5; TRBD1 is possibly the D segment (6 matching bases). Looking up the germline V gene yields CDR1 SGDLS and CDR2 YYNGEE. The CDR3 goes from the cysteine to the phenylalanine over 16 residues. CDR3 DNA only is kept here, 48 bases in frame from base 1. V is pared back by 4 bases and J by 4 bases, with 18 bases lying between the germline termini.